This TCR beta chain was identified during a study of response to subunit inactivated influenza vaccine. This clonotype has at least ten counts. There are 14 residues in the CDR3. Deletions cut 6 bases from V and 0 bases from J, with 9 bases between. TCRdb used MiXCR to reprocess the RT-PCR reads, holding one entry per CDR3 protein. The table has some 500,000 distinct CDR3 sequences, around 25% seen once. The source is a man aged 45-60 years who received an inactivated influenza vaccine. The sequenced sample was CD4+ T cells sorted from PBMCs, obtained more than 4 days after vaccination. The chain uses TRBV12-3 or TRBV12-4 and TRBJ2-1; D is unresolved. For the CDR3, the DNA is TGTGCCAGCAGCCCCTCACGCTCCTACAATGAGCAGTTCTTC. Translating gives CASSPSRSYNEQFF.